This T cell receptor beta chain is from a study of blood T cell repertoires in COVID-19. Study in general: T cells, B-cell-depleted T cells, or PBMCs supplied cDNA or gDNA.

People in the exposed group encountered a COVID-19 case within 2 weeks before entering the study. This clone showed up just a few times. Within the sample, other DNA sequences also encode this same CDR3. Libraries were prepared by immunoSEQ multiplex PCR; TCRdb keeps only in-frame clonotypes and omits some of them. The table records approximately 400,000 clones, 80% to 95% of them present only once. The clonotype originates from a woman between 40 and 55 years old who had been exposed to COVID-19. The specimen was PBMCs or T cells enriched from blood (not recorded which).

The CDR3, as DNA: TGTGCCAGCAGCCAAGACTCTAACTATGGCTACACCTTC. Protein product: CASSQDSNYGYTF. This chain links TRBV3-1 (or the pseudogene TRBV3-2) with TRBJ1-2; D is undetermined. This CDR3 has 13 residues. V dropped 0 bases and J dropped 0 bases, with 2 bases sitting between them. Germline V CDR1 and CDR2: LGHDT, YNNKEL (reference sequence).